These 4 T cell receptor beta chains were sequenced from one sample in a study of CD8 T cells in ankylosing spondylitis. Findings and caveats of the study: One TCR beta motif, made up of eight or nine highly homologous variants, appeared characteristic of ankylosing spondylitis blood.

The antigens of these receptors remain unknown. TCRdb re-analysed the 5' RACE reads in MiXCR, keeping a single row per CDR3 protein. The sample records fewer than 500,000 distinct CDR3 sequences, 26% being singletons. Sequencing used blood, either unsorted or a sorted T cell fraction (not recorded which). Receptors were obtained from a male donor with ankylosing spondylitis.

Details on this clonotype: A junction boundary mismatches the germline segment, possibly from a read error. The V and J genes are TRBV6-2 or TRBV6-3 and TRBJ2-3; 10 nucleotides align to TRBD2. The CDR3 length is 15 residues. Germline V gene sequence: CDR1 MNHEY, CDR2 SVGEGT. CDR3 region: CASSYLAGVADTRYF. The CDR3 nucleotides read TGTGCCAGCAGTTACCTAGCGGGAGTGGCAGATACGCGGTATTTT.

In its sample, this clonotype was seen many times. This chain joins TRBV14 and TRBJ1-2, with D tentatively TRBD1 (5 bases). CDR1 and CDR2 from the germline V gene are SGHDN and FVKESK. This CDR3 comprises 13 residues. V was shortened by 3 bases and J by 3 bases, with 8 bases between the two germline ends. The chain's CDR3 is CASSQQGYYGYTF. In nucleotides, the CDR3 is TGTGCCAGCAGCCAGCAGGGTTACTATGGCTACACCTTC.

This clonotype was detected only a few times. The chain links TRBV12-3 or TRBV12-4 to TRBJ2-1; either TRBD1 or TRBD2 may fit D (6 bases each). The CDR3 spans 15 residues. V lost 2 bases, J lost 8 bases, and 16 bases lay in between. CDR3 nucleotide sequence: TGTGCCAGCAGTTTATCGGGGGCACATCGGGATGAGCAGTTCTTC. Protein: CASSLSGAHRDEQFF.

This chain joins TRBV12-5 and TRBJ2-3; D gene unclear. The V gene lost 2 bases and the J gene lost 3 bases, with 3 bases spanning the gap. CDR1 is LGHNT and CDR2 is FRNRAP in the germline V gene. The CDR3 length is 12 residues. CDR3 sequence (DNA): TGTGCTAGTGGTTTGCTTACAGATACGCAGTATTTT. This sequence encodes CASGLLTDTQYF. The complete variable domain, with remaining parts taken from reference TRBV12-5 and TRBJ2-3, reads DARVTQTPRHKVTEMGQEVTMRCQPILGHNTVFWYRQTMMQGLELLAYFRNRAPLDDSGMPKDRFSAEMPDATLATLKIQPSEPRDSAVYFCASGLLTDTQYFGPGTRLTVL.